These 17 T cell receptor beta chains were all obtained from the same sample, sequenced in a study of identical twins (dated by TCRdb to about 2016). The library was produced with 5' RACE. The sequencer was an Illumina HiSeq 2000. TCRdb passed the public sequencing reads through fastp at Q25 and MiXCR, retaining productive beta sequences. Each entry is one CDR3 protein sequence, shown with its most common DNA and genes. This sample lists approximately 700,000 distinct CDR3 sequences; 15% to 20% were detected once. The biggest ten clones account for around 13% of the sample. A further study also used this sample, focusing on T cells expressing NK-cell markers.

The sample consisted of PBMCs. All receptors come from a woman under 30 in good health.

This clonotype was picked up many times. CDR3: CASSPQRRDSLNYGYTF. CDR3 DNA: TGTGCCAGCTCACCCCAACGCCGGGACAGCCTAAACTATGGCTACACCTTC. The J gene is TRBJ1-2, the V gene TRBV18; 7 bases align to TRBD1. The CDR3 totals 17 residues. Unmatched junction bases numbered 12, after V lost 3 bases and J lost 2 bases. The germline CDR1 and CDR2 sequences are KGHSH and LQKENI.

Here the CDR3 DNA reads TGTGCCAGCAGCTTATCATCGGCAGGGGCCGGAGGGGACACTGAAGCTTTCTTT. Translation: CASSLSSAGAGGDTEAFF. This sequence joins TRBV11-2 and TRBJ1-1; TRBD1 is a possible D gene (6 bases). The CDR3 is 18 amino acids. V shed 2 bases and J shed 3 bases, with 22 bases lying between them. Per the germline V gene, CDR1 is SGHAT and CDR2 is FQNNGV. The full variable domain, rest sourced from reference TRBV11-2 and TRBJ1-1, is EAGVAQSPRYKIIEKRQSVAFWCNPISGHATLYWYQQILGQGPKLLIQFQNNGVVDDSQLPKDRFSAERLKGVDSTLKIQPAKLEDSAVYLCASSLSSAGAGGDTEAFFGQGTRLTVV.

CDR3 sequence reads: CSALTGAGNQPQHF. In DNA, the CDR3 is TGCAGTGCGCTGACAGGGGCGGGCAATCAGCCCCAGCATTTT. The V gene is TRBV20-1, the J gene TRBJ1-5; 8 bases fit TRBD1. Germline lookup yields CDR1 DFQATT and CDR2 SNEGSKA (reference sequence). The CDR3 has 14 amino acids. V trimming: 6 bases; J trimming: 2 bases; junction bases outside the gene matches: 6.

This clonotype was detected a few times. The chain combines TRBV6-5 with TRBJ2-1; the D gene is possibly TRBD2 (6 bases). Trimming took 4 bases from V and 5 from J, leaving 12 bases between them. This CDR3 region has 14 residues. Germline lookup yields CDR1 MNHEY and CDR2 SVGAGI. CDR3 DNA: TGTGCCAGCAGTTTCCCGGGAGCCAACAATGAGCAGTTCTTC. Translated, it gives CASSFPGANNEQFF.

The CDR3 protein is CASSQEGPASGSGKEQFF. DNA for the CDR3: TGCGCCAGCAGCCAAGAAGGCCCGGCTAGCGGGAGCGGAAAGGAGCAGTTCTTC. The rearrangement links TRBV4-3 to TRBJ2-1; 10 positions agree with TRBD2. The V gene's germline CDR1 is LGHNA and CDR2 YSLEER. V lost 0 bases and J lost 10; bases outside the gene matches: 15. CDR3 size: 18 residues.

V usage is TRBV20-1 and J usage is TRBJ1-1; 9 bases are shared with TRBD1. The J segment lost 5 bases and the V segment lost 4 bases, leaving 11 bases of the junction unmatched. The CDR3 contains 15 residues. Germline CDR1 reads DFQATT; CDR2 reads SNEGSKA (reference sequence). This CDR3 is CSANRLGQGGTEAFF. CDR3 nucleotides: TGCAGTGCTAATCGGTTGGGACAGGGAGGGACTGAAGCTTTCTTT.

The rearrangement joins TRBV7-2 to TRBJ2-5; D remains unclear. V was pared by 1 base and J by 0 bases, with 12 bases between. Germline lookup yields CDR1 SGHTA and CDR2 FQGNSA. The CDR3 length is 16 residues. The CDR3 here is CASSLDVAVYQETQYF. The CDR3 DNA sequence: TGTGCCAGCAGCTTAGACGTTGCGGTGTACCAAGAGACCCAGTACTTC.

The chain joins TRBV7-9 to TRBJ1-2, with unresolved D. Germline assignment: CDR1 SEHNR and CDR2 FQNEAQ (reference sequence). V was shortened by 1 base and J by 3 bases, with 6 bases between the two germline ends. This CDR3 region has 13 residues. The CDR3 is CASSLESDYGYTF. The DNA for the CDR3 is TGTGCCAGCAGCTTAGAGTCTGACTATGGCTACACCTTC.

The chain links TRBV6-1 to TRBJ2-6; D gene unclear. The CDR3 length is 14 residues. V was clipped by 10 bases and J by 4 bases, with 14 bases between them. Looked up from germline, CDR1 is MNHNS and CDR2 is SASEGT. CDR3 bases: TGTGCCACTACGGTGAGGTCCGGGGCCAACGTCCTGACTTTC. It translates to CATTVRSGANVLTF.

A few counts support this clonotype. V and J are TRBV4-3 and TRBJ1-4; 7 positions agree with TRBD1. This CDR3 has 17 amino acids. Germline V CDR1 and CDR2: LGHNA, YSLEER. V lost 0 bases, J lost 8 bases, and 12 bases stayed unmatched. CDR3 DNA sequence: TGCGCCAGCAGCCAAGATCCTGGGGCACGGACAGGAGAAAAACTGTTTTTT. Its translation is CASSQDPGARTGEKLFF.

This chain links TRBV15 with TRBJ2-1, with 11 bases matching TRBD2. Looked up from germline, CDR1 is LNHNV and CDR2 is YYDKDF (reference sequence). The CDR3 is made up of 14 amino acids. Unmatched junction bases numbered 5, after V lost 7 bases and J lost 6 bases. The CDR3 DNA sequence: TGTGCCACCACCCATACTAGCGGGAGCAATGAGCAGTTCTTC. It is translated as CATTHTSGSNEQFF. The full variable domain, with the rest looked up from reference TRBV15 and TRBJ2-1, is DAMVIQNPRYQVTQFGKPVTLSCSQTLNHNVMYWYQQKSSQAPKLLFHYYDKDFNNEADTPDNFQSRRPNTSFCFLDIRSPGLGDTAMYLCATTHTSGSNEQFFGPGTRLTVL.

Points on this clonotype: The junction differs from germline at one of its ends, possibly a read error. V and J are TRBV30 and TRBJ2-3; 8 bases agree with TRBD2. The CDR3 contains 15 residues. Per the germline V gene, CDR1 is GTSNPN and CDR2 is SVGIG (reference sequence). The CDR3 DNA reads TGTGCCTGGAGTGTGGCTAGGACTAGCAGAGATACGCAGTATTTT. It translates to CAWSVARTSRDTQYF.

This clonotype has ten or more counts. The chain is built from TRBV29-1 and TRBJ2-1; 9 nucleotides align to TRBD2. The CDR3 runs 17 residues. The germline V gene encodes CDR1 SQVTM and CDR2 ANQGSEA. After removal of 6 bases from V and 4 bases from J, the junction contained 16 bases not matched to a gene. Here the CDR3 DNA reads TGCAGCGTCGCCGGGACTAGCTCACTCGACAAATACAATGAGCAGTTCTTC. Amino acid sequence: CSVAGTSSLDKYNEQFF.

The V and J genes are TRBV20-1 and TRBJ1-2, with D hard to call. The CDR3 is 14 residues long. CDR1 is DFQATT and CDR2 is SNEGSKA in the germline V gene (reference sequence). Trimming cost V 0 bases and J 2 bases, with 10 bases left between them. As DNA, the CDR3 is TGCAGTGCTAGAGAAGCCGCCGGGAACTATGGCTACACCTTC. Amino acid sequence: CSAREAAGNYGYTF.

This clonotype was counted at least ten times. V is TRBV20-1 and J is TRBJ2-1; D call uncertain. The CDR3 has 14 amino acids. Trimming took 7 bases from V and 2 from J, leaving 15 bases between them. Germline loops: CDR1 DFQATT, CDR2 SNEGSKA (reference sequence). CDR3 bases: TGCAGTGATGGGCGCCTATCCCCCTACAATGAGCAGTTCTTC. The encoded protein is CSDGRLSPYNEQFF.

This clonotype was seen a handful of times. The CDR3 bases are TGTGCCAGCAGTCCCGGACTAGCGGGAGGGCCAGAAGGCGAGCAGTACTTC. This translates into CASSPGLAGGPEGEQYF. J is TRBJ2-7 and V is TRBV6-2 or TRBV6-3, with 15 bases lining up with TRBD2. This CDR3 comprises 17 residues. Germline V gene data show CDR1 as MNHEY and CDR2 as SVGEGT. V dropped 5 bases and J dropped 6; count of bases not matched to a gene: 11.

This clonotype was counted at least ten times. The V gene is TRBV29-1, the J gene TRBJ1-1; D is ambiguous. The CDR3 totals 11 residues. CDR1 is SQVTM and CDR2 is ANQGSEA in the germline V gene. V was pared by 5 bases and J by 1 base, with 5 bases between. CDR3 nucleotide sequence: TGCAGCGTTACACAGAACACTGAAGCTTTCTTT. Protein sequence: CSVTQNTEAFF.